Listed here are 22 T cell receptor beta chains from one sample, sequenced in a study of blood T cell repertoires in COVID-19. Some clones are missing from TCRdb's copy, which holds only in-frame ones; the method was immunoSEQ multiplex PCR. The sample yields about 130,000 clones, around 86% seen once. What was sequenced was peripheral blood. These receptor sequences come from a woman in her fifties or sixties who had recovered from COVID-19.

The DNA of the CDR3 is TGTGCCACCAGTGACCCCACTAGCGGGAGAGGGTACGAGCAGTACTTC. This encodes CATSDPTSGRGYEQYF. The rearrangement links TRBV24-1 to TRBJ2-7; 11 bases agree with TRBD2. CDR1 and CDR2 from the germline V gene are KGHDR and SFDVKD. This CDR3 comprises 16 residues. J was trimmed by 4 bases and V by 4 bases; bases with no gene match: 8.

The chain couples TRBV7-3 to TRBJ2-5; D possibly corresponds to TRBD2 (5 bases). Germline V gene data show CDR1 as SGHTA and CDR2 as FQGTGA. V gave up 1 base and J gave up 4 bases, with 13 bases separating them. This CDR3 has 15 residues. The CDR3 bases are TGTGCCAGCAGCTTAAACCGGGGAGAGGGAGAGACCCAGTACTTC. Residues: CASSLNRGEGETQYF.

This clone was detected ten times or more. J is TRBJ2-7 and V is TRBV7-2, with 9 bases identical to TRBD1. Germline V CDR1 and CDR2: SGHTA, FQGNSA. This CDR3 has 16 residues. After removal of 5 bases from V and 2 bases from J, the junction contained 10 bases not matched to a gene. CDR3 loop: CASSVMGQGITYEQYF. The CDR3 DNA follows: TGTGCCAGCAGCGTAATGGGACAGGGAATCACCTACGAGCAGTACTTC.

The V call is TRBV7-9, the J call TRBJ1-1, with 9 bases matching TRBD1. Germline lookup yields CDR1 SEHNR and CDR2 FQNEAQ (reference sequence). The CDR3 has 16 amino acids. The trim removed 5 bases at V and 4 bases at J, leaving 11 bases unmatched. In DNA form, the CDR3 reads TGTGCCAGCAGCACCACCGGGACAGGGAAGAGCACTGAAGCTTTCTTT. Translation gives CASSTTGTGKSTEAFF. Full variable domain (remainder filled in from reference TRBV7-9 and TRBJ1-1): DTGVSQNPRHKITKRGQNVTFRCDPISEHNRLYWYRQTLGQGPEFLTYFQNEAQLEKSRLLSDRFSAERPKGSFSTLEIQRTEQGDSAMYLCASSTTGTGKSTEAFFGQGTRLTVV.

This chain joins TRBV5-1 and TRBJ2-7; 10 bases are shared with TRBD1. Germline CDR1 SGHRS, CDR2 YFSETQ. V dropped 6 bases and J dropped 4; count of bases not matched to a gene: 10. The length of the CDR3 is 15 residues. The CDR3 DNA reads TGCGCCAGCACCACACTACCGGGACAGGGGTACGAGCAGTACTTC. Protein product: CASTTLPGQGYEQYF. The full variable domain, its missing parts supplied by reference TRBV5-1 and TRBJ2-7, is KAGVTQTPRYLIKTRGQQVTLSCSPISGHRSVSWYQQTPGQGLQFLFEYFSETQRNKGNFPGRFSGRQFSNSRSEMNVSTLELGDSALYLCASTTLPGQGYEQYFGPGTRLTVT.

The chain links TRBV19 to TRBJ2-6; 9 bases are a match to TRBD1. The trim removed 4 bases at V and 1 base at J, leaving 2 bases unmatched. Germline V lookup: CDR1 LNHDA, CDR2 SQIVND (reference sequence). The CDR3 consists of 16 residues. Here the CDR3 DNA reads TGTGCCAGTAGTACGGGACAGGGTTCTGGGGCCAACGTCCTGACTTTC. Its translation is CASSTGQGSGANVLTF.

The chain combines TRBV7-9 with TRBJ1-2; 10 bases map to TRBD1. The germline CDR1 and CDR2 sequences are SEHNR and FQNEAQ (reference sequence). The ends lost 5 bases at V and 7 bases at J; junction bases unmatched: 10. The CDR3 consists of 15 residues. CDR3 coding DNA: TGTGCCAGCAGCCCCCGGACAGGGGGTTTCGCTGGCTACACCTTC. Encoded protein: CASSPRTGGFAGYTF.

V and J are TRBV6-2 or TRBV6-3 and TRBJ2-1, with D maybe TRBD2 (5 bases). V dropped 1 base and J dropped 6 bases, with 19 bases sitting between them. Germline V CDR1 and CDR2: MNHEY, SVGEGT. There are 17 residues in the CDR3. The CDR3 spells CASSYFFRASTGNEQFF. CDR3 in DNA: TGTGCCAGCAGTTACTTCTTCCGGGCTAGCACGGGCAATGAGCAGTTCTTC.

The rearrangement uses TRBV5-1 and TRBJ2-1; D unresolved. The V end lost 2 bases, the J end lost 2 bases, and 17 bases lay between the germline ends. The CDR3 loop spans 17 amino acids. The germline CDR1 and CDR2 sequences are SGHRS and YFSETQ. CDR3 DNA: TGCGCCAGCAGCTTTATGGTAGACTTTGGCGCCTACAATGAGCAGTTCTTC. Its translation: CASSFMVDFGAYNEQFF.

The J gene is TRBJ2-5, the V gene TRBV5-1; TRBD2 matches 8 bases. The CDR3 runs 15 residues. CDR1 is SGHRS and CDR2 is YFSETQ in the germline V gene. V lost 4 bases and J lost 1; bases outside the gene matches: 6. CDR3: CASSRRSGGQETQYF. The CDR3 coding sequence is TGCGCCAGCAGCCGGAGAAGCGGGGGCCAAGAGACCCAGTACTTC. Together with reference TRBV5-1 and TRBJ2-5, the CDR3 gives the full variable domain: KAGVTQTPRYLIKTRGQQVTLSCSPISGHRSVSWYQQTPGQGLQFLFEYFSETQRNKGNFPGRFSGRQFSNSRSEMNVSTLELGDSALYLCASSRRSGGQETQYFGPGTRLLVL.

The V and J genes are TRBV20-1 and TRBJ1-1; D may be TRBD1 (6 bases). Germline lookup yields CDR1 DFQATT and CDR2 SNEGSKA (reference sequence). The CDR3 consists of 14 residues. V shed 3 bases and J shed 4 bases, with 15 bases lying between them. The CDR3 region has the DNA TGCAGTGCTAGTCCATATTTACAGGGCACTGAAGCTTTCTTT. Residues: CSASPYLQGTEAFF.

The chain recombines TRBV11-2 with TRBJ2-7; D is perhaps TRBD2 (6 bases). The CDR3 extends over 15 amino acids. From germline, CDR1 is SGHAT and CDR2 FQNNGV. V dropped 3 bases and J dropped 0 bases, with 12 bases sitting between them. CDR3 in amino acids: CASSLALAVSYEQYF. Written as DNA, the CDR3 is TGTGCCAGCAGCTTGGCACTAGCCGTCTCCTACGAGCAGTACTTC. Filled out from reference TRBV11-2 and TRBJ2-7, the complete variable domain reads EAGVAQSPRYKIIEKRQSVAFWCNPISGHATLYWYQQILGQGPKLLIQFQNNGVVDDSQLPKDRFSAERLKGVDSTLKIQPAKLEDSAVYLCASSLALAVSYEQYFGPGTRLTVT.

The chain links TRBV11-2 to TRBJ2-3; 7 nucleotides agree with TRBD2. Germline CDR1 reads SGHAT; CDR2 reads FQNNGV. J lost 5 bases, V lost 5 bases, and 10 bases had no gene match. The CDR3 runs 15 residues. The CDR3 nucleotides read TGTGCCAGCAGCCCCCTGGCGGGGAGGGGAGATACGCAGTATTTT. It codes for CASSPLAGRGDTQYF.

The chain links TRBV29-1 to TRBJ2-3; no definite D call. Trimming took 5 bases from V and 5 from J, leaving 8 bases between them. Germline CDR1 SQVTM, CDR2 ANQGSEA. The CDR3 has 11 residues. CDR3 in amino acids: CSVTNIDTQYF. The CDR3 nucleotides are TGCAGCGTTACTAATATAGATACGCAGTATTTT.

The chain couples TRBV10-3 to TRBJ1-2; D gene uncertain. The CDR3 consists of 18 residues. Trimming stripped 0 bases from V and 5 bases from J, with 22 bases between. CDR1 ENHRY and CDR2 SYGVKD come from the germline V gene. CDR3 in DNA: TGTGCCATCAGTGAGTCTCTTACGCTCGGAGCATTCTTTTATGGCTACACCTTC. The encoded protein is CAISESLTLGAFFYGYTF.

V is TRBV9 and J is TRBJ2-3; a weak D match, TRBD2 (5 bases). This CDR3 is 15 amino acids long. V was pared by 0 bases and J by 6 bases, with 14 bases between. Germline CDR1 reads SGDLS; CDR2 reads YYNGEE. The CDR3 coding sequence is TGTGCCAGCAGCGTAGGGTCTGTGGGAGTGGATACGCAGTATTTT. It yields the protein CASSVGSVGVDTQYF.

The CDR3, as DNA: TGTGCCAGCAGCGCGAGTAACGGTTACGAGCAGTACTTC. Amino acids: CASSASNGYEQYF. The rearrangement joins TRBV13 to TRBJ2-7, with D unresolved. V gave up 5 bases and J gave up 4 bases, with 12 bases separating them. Germline CDR1 PRHDT, CDR2 FYEKMQ (reference sequence). The CDR3 runs 13 residues.

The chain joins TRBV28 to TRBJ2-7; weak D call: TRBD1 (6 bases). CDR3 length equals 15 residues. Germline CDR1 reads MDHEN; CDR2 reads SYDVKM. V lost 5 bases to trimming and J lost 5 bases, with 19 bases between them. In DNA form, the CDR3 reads TGTGCCAGCAGTCAAGGGGGTTCTCAGTCCCACGAGCAGTACTTC. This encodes CASSQGGSQSHEQYF. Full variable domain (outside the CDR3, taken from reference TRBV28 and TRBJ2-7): DVKVTQSSRYLVKRTGEKVFLECVQDMDHENMFWYRQDPGLGLRLIYFSYDVKMKEKGDIPEGYSVSREKKERFSLILESASTNQTSMYLCASSQGGSQSHEQYFGPGTRLTVT.

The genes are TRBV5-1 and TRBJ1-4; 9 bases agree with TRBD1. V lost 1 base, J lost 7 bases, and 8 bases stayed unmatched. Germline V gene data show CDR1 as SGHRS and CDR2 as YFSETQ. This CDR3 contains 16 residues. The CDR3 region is CASSLTEQGAGEKLFF. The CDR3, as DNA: TGCGCCAGCAGCTTGACCGAACAGGGGGCGGGTGAAAAACTGTTTTTT.

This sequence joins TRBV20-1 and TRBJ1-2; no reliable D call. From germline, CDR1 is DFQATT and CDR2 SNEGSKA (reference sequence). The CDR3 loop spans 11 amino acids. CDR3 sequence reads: CLVAQNYGYTF. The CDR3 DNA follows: TGCCTCGTCGCTCAGAACTATGGCTACACCTTC.

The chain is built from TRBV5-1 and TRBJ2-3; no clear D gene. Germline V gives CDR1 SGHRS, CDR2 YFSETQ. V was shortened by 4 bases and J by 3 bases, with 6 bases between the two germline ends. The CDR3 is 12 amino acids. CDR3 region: CASSRDTDTQYF. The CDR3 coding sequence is TGCGCCAGCAGCAGAGATACAGATACGCAGTATTTT.

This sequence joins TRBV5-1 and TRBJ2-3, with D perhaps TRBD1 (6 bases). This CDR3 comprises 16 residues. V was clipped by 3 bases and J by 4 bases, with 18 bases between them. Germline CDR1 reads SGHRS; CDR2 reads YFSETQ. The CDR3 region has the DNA TGCGCCAGCAGCTGGGACCCTGTCCGACAGGCAGATACGCAGTATTTT. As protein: CASSWDPVRQADTQYF.